The source of this TCR beta chain is a study of blood T cell repertoires in COVID-19. Study information: Samples representing acute and convalescent COVID-19 were sourced from the United States, Italy and Spain.

Produced via immunoSEQ multiplex PCR; TCRdb's table is partial and in-frame only. Of more than 250,000 clones detected, approximately 91% appear once; the ten largest clones hold approximately 0.7%. Germline CDR1 and CDR2: MNHEY and SVGAGI. The CDR3 sequence is 12 residues long. The V and J ends lost 8 bases and 5 bases respectively, with 13 bases between them. Material: peripheral blood. The TCR comes from a human donor in a cohort sampled during active COVID-19. The V and J genes are TRBV6-5 and TRBJ2-7, with D unclear. CDR3 sequence reads: CASYSLLHEQYF. The CDR3 region has the DNA TGTGCCAGCTACAGCCTCCTCCACGAGCAGTACTTC.